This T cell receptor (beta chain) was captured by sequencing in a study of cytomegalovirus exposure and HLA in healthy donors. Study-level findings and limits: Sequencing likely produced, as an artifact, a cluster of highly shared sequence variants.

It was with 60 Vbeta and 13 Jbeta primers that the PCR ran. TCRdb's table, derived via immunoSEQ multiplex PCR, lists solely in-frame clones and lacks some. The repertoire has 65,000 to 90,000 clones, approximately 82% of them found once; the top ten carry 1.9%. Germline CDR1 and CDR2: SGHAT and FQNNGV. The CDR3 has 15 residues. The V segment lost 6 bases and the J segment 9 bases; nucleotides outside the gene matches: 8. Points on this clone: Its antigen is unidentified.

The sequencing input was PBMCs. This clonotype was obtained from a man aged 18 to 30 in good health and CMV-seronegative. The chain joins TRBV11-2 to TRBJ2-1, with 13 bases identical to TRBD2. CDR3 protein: CASSPGLAGDGEQFF. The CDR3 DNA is TGTGCCAGCAGTCCCGGACTAGCGGGAGACGGTGAGCAGTTCTTC.